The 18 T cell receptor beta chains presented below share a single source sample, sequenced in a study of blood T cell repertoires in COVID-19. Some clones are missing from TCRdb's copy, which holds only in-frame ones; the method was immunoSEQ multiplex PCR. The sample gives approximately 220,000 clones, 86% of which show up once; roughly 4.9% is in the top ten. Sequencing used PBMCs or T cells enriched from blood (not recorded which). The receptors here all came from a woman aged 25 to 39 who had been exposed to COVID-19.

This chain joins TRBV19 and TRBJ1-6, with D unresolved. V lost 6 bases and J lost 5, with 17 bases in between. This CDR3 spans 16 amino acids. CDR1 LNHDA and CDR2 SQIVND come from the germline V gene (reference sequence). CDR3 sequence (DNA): TGTGCCAGTAGAATGGATCCCACGGGTAATAATTCACCCCTCCACTTT. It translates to CASRMDPTGNNSPLHF.

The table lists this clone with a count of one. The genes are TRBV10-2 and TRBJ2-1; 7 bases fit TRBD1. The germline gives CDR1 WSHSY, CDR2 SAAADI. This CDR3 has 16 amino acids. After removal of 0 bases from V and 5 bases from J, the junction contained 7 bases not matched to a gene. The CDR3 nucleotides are TGCGCCAGCAGTGAGTCCCCCGGACAGGCCAACAATGAGCAGTTCTTC. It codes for CASSESPGQANNEQFF.

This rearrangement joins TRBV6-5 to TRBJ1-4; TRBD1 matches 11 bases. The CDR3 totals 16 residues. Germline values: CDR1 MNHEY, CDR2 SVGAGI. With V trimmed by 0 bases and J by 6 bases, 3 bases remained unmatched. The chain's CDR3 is CASSYSTGQGDEKLFF. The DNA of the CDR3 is TGTGCCAGCAGTTACTCGACGGGACAGGGGGATGAAAAACTGTTTTTT.

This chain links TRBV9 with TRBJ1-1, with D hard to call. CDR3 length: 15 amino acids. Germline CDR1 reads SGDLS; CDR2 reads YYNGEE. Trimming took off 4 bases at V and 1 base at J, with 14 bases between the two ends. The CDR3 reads CASSPNRERNTEAFF. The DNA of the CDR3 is TGTGCCAGCAGCCCAAACCGGGAAAGGAACACTGAAGCTTTCTTT.

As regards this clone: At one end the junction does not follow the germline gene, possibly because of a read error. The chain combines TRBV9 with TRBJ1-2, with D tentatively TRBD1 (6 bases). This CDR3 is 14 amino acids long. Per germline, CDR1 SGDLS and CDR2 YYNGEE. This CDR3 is CASSVGGGGYGYTF. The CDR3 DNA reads TGCGCCAGCAGCGTAGGGGGGGGAGGCTATGGCTACACCTTC.

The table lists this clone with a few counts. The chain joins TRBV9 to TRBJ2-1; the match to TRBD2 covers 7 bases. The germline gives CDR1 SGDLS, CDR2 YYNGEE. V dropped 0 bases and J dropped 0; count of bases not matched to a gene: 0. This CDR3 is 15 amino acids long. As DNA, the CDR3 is TGTGCCAGCAGCGTAGGGACTAGCTCCTACAATGAGCAGTTCTTC. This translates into CASSVGTSSYNEQFF.

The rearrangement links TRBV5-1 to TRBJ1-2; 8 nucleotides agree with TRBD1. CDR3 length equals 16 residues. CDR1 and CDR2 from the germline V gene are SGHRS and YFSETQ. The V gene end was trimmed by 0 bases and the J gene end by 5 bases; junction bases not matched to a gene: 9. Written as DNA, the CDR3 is TGCGCCAGCAGCTTGGATGGAGGACAGGGTGGGTATGGCTACACCTTC. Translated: CASSLDGGQGGYGYTF.

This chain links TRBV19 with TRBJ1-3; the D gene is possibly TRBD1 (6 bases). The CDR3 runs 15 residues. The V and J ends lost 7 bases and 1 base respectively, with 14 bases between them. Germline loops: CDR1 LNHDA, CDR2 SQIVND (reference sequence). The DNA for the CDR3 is TGTGCCAGTACCTCCGGTGGACAGTCTGGAAACACCATATATTTT. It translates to CASTSGGQSGNTIYF. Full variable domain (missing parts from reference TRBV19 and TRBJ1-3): DGGITQSPKYLFRKEGQNVTLSCEQNLNHDAMYWYRQDPGQGLRLIYYSQIVNDFQKGDIAEGYSVSREKKESFPLTVTSAQKNPTAFYLCASTSGGQSGNTIYFGEGSWLTVV.

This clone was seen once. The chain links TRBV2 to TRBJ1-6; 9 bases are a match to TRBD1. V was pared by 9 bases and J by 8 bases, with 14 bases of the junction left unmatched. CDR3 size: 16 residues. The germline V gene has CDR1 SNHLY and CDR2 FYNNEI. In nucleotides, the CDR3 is TGTGCCAGAGGTAAACTCGGGACAGGGACGGATTCACCCCTCCACTTT. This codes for CARGKLGTGTDSPLHF. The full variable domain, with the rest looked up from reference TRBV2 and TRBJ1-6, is EPEVTQTPSHQVTQMGQEVILRCVPISNHLYFYWYRQILGQKVEFLVSFYNNEISEKSEIFDDQFSVERPDGSNFTLKIRSTKLEDSAMYFCARGKLGTGTDSPLHFGNGTRLTVT.

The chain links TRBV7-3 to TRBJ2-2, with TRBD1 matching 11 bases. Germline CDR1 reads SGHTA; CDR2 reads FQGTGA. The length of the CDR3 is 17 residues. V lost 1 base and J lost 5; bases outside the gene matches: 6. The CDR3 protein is CASSLKGTGGRTGELFF. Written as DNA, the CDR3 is TGTGCCAGCAGCTTAAAAGGGACAGGGGGAAGAACCGGGGAGCTGTTTTTT.

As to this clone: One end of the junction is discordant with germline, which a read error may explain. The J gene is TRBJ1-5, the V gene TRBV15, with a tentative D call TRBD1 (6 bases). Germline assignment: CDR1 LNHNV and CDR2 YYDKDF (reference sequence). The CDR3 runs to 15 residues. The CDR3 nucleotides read TGTGCCACCAGTAGAGGAGGGGGGGCCGTGGAGCCCCAGCATTTT. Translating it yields CATSRGGGAVEPQHF.

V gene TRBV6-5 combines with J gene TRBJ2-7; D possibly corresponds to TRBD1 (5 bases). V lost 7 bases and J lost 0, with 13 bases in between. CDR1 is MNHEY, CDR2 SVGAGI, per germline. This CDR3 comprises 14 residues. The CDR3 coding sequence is TGTGCCAGCACTCCAGGGTATCCCTCCTACGAGCAGTACTTC. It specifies CASTPGYPSYEQYF.

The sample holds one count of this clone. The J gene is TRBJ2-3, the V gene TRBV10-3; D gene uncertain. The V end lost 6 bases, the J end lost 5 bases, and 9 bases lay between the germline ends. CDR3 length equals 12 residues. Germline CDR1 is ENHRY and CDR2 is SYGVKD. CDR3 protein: CAISLAEDTQYF. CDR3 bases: TGTGCCATCAGCCTCGCGGAAGATACGCAGTATTTT.

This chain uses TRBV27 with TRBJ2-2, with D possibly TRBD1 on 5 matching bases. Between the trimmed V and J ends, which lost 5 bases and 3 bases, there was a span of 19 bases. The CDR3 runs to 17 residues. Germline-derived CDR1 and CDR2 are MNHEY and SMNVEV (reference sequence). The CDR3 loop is CASSPPLGVLDTGELFF. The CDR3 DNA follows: TGTGCCAGCAGTCCCCCCCTAGGGGTTCTTGACACCGGGGAGCTGTTTTTT.

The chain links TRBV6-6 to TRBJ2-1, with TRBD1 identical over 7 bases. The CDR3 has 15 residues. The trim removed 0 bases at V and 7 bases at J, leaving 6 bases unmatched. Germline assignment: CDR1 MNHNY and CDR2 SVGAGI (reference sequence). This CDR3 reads CASSYSGGGANEQFF. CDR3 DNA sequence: TGTGCCAGCAGTTACTCAGGGGGCGGCGCGAATGAGCAGTTCTTC.

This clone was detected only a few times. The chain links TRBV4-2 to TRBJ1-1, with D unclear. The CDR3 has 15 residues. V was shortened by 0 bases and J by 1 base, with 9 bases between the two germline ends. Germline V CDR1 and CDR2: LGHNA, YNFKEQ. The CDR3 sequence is CASSQDGNRNTEAFF. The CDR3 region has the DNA TGTGCCAGCAGCCAAGATGGAAACAGGAACACTGAAGCTTTCTTT.

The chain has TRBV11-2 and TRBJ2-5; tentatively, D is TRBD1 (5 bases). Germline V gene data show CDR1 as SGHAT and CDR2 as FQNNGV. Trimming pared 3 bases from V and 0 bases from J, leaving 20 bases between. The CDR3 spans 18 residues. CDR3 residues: CASSLGAQAITHQETQYF. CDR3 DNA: TGTGCCAGCAGCTTGGGTGCACAGGCAATAACCCACCAAGAGACCCAGTACTTC.

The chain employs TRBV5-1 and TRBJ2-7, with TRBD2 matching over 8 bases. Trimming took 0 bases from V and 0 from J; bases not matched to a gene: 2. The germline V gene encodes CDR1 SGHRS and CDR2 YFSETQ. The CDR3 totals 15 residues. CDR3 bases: TGCGCCAGCAGCTTGGTTAGCGGGGACTCCTACGAGCAGTACTTC. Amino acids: CASSLVSGDSYEQYF. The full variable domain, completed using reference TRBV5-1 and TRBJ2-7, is KAGVTQTPRYLIKTRGQQVTLSCSPISGHRSVSWYQQTPGQGLQFLFEYFSETQRNKGNFPGRFSGRQFSNSRSEMNVSTLELGDSALYLCASSLVSGDSYEQYFGPGTRLTVT.